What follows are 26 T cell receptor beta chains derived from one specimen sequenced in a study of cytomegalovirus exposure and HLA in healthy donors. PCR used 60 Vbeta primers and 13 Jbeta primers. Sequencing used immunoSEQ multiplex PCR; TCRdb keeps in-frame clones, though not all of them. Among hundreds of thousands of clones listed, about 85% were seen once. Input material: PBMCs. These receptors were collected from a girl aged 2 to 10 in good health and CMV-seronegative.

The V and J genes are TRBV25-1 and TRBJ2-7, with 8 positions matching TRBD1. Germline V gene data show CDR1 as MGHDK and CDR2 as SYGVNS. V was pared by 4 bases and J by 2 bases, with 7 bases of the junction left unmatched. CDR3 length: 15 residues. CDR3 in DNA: TGTGCCAGCAGTGCCCCGGGACAGGCCGCCTACGAGCAGTACTTC. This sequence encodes CASSAPGQAAYEQYF.

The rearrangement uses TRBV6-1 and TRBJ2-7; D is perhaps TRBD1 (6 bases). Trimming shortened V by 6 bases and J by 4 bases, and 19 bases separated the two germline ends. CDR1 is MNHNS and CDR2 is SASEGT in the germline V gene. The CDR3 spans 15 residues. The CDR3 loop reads CASSPSGPQGYEQYF. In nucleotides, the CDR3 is TGTGCCAGCAGCCCCTCCGGACCTCAGGGGTACGAGCAGTACTTC.

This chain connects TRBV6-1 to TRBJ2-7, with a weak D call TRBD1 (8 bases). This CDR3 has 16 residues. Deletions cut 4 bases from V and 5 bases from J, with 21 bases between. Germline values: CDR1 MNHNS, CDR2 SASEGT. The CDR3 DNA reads TGTGCCAGCAGTGTAAGCGGGACAGGCGAAGGACACGAGCAGTACTTC. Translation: CASSVSGTGEGHEQYF.

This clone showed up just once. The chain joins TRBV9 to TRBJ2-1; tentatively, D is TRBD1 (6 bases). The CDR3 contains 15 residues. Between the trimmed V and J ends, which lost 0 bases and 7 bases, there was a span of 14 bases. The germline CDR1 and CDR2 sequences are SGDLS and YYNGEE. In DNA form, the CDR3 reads TGTGCCAGCAGCGTAGACGGGGACATTTGGAATGAGCAGTTCTTC. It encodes CASSVDGDIWNEQFF.

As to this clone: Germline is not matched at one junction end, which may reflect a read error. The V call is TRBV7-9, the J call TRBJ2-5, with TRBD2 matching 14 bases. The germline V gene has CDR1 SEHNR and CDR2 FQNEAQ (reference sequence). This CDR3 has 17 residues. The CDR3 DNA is TGTTCCAGCAGCACTAGGACTAGCGGGAGGAAAGAAGAGACCCAGTACTTC. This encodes CSSSTRTSGRKEETQYF.

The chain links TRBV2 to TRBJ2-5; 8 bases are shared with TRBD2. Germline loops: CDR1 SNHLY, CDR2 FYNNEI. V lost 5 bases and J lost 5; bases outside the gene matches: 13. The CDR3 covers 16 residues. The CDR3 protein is CASSSPWTGGRETQYF. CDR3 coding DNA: TGTGCCAGCAGTTCCCCCTGGACGGGGGGGCGCGAGACCCAGTACTTC.

CDR3 bases: TGTGCCACCCGGAGACCCTTGCAGACTGAAGCTTTCTTT. It encodes CATRRPLQTEAFF. The chain joins TRBV9 to TRBJ1-1; D is uncertain. CDR1 and CDR2 (germline): SGDLS, YYNGEE. V shed 9 bases and J shed 5 bases, with 17 bases lying between them. CDR3 length equals 13 residues.

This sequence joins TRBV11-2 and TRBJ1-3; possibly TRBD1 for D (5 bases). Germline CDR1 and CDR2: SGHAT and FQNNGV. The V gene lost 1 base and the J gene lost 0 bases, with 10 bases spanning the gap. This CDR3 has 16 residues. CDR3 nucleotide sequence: TGTGCCAGCAGCTTAGGGGGACTCAGCTCTGGAAACACCATATATTTT. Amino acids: CASSLGGLSSGNTIYF.

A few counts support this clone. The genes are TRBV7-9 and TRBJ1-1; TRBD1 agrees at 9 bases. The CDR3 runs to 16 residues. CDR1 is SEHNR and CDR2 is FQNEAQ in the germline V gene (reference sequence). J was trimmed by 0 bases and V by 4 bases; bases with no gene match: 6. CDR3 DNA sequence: TGTGCCAGCAGCTACGACAGGGGGGATTTGAACACTGAAGCTTTCTTT. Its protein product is CASSYDRGDLNTEAFF.

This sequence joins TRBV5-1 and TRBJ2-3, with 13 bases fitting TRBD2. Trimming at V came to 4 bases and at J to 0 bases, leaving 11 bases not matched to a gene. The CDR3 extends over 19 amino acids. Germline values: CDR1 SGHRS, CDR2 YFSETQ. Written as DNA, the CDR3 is TGCGCCAGCAGCAAGACTAGCGGGGGGCGATTTACTAGCACAGATACGCAGTATTTT. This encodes CASSKTSGGRFTSTDTQYF.

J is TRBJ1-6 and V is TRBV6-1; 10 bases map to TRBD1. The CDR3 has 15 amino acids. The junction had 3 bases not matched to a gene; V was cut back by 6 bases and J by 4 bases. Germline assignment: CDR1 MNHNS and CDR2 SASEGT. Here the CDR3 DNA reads TGTGCCAGCAGGGGGGACAGGGGTTATAATTCACCCCTCCACTTT. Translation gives CASRGDRGYNSPLHF.

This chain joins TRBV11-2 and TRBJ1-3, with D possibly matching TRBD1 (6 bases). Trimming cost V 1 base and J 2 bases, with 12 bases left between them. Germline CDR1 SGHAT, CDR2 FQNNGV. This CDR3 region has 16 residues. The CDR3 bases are TGTGCCAGCAGCTTAGTGGGGGGGCCGGCTGGAAACACCATATATTTT. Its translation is CASSLVGGPAGNTIYF.

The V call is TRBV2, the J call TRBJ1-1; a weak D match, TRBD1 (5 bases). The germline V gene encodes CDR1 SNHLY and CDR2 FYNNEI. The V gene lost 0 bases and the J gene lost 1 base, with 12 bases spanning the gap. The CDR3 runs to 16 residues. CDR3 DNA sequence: TGTGCCAGCAGTGAAGCTATTAGGAGGGGGAACACTGAAGCTTTCTTT. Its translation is CASSEAIRRGNTEAFF.

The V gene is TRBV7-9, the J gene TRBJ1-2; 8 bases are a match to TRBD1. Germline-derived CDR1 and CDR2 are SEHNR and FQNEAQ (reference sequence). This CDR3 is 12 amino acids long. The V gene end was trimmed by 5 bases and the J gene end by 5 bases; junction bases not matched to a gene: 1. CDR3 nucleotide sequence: TGTGCCAGCAGCCGGACAGGGTATGGCTACACCTTC. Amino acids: CASSRTGYGYTF.

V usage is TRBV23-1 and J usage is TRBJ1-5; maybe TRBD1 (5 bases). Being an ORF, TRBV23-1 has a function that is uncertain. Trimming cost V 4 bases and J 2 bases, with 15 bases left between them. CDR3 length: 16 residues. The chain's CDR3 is CASSLRSDSGNQPQHF. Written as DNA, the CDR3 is TGCGCCAGCAGTCTCCGGTCCGACAGTGGCAATCAGCCCCAGCATTTT.

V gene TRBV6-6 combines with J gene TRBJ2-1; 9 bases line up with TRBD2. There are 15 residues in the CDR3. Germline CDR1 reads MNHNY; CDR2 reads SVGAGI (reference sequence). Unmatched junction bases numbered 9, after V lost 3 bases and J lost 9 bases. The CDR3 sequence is CASSYTGTSLLEQFF. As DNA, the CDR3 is TGTGCCAGCAGTTATACCGGGACTAGCTTGCTTGAGCAGTTCTTC.

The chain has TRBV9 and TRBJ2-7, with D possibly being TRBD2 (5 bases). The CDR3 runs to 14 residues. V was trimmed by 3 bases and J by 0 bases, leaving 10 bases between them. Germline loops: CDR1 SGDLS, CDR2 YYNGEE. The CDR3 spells CASSADFLSYEQYF. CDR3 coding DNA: TGTGCCAGCAGCGCGGACTTCCTCTCCTACGAGCAGTACTTC.

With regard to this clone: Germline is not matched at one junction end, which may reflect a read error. In DNA, the CDR3 is TGTGCCAGCAGCTTAGGCCCCGGACAGGCCACCTACGAGCAGCACTTC. Protein sequence: CASSLGPGQATYEQHF. V usage is TRBV11-2 and J usage is TRBJ2-7; TRBD1 agrees at 7 bases. This CDR3 has 16 amino acids. CDR1 and CDR2 from the germline V gene are SGHAT and FQNNGV.

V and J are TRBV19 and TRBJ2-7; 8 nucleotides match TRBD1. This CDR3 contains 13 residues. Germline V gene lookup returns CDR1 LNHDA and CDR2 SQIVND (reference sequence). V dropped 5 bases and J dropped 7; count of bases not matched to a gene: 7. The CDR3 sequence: CASSAGGQTEQYF. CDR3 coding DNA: TGTGCCAGTAGTGCAGGGGGCCAAACGGAGCAGTACTTC.

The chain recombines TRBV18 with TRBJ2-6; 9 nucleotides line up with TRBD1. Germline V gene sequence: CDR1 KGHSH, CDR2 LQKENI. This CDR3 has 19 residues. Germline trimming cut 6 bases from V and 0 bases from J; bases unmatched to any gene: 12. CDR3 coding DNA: TGTGCCAGCTCCCCAGGGACAGGGTCATGGTACTCTGGGGCCAACGTCCTGACTTTC. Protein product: CASSPGTGSWYSGANVLTF. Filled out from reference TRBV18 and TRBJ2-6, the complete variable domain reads NAGVMQNPRHLVRRRGQEARLRCSPMKGHSHVYWYRQLPEEGLKFMVYLQKENIIDESGMPKERFSAEFPKEGPSILRIQQVVRGDSAAYFCASSPGTGSWYSGANVLTFGAGSRLTVL.

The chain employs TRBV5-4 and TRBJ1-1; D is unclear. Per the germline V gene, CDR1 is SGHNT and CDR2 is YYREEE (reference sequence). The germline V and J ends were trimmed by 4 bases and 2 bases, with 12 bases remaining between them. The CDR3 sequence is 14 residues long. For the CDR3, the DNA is TGTGCCAGCAGCCCTTATTCAGGAAACACTGAAGCTTTCTTT. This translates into CASSPYSGNTEAFF.

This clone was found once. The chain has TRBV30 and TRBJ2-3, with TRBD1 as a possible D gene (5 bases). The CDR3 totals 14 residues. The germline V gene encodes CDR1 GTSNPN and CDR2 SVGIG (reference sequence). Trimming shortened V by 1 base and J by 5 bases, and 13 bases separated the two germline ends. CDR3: CAWSEAGKIDTQYF. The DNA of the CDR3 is TGTGCCTGGAGTGAGGCAGGGAAAATAGATACGCAGTATTTT.

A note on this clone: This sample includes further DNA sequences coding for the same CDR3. Here the CDR3 DNA reads TGTGCCAGCAGCTTAGCCCGTGCGGGAGTCAATGAGCAGTTCTTC. Residues: CASSLARAGVNEQFF. J is TRBJ2-1 and V is TRBV7-8; 7 positions agree with TRBD2. Per germline, CDR1 SGHVS and CDR2 FQNEAQ. V lost 0 bases, J lost 6 bases, and 5 bases stayed unmatched. The CDR3 contains 15 residues.

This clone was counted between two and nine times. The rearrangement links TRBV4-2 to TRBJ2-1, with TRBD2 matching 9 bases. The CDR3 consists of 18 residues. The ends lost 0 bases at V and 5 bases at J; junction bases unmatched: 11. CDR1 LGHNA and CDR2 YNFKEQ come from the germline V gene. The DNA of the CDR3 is TGTGCCAGCAGCCAAGATACCCACCGGACTAGCGTAGACAATGAGCAGTTCTTC. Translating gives CASSQDTHRTSVDNEQFF.

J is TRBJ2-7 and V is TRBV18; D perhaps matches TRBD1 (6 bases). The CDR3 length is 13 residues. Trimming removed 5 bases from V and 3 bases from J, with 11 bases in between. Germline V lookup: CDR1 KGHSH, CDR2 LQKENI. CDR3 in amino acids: CASSTGQVYEQYF. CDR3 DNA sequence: TGTGCCAGCTCAACAGGGCAGGTCTACGAGCAGTACTTC.

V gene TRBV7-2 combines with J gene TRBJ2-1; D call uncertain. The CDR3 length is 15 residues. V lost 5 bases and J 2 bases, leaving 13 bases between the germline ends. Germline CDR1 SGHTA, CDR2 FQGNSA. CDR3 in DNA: TGTGCCAGCAGCCAAGCATTGGGCCCCTACAATGAGCAGTTCTTC. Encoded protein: CASSQALGPYNEQFF.